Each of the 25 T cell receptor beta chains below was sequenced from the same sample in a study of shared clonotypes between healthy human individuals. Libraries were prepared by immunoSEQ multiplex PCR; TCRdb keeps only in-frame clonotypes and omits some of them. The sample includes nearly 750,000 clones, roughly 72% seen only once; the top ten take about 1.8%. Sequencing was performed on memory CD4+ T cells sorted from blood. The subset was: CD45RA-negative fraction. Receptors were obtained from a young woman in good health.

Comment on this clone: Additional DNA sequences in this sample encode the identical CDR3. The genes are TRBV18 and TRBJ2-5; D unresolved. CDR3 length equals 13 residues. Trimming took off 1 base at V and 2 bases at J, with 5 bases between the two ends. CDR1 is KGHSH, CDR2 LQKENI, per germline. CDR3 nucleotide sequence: TGTGCCAGCTCACCACAGGGTCAAGAGACCCAGTACTTC. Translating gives CASSPQGQETQYF. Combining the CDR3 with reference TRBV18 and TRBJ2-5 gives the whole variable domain NAGVMQNPRHLVRRRGQEARLRCSPMKGHSHVYWYRQLPEEGLKFMVYLQKENIIDESGMPKERFSAEFPKEGPSILRIQQVVRGDSAAYFCASSPQGQETQYFGPGTRLLVL.

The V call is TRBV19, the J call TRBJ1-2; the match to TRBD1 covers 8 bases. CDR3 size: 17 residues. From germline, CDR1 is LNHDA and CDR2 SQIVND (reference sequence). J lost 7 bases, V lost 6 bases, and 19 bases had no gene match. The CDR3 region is CASSAQAGGLYYGGYTF. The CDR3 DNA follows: TGTGCCAGTAGCGCCCAAGCAGGGGGCCTATATTATGGTGGCTACACCTTC.

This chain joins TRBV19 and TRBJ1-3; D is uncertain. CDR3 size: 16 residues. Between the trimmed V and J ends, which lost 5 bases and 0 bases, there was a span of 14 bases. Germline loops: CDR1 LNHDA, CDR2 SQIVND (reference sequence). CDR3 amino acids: CASSFTLDYSGNTIYF. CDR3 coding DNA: TGTGCCAGTAGTTTTACATTGGACTACTCTGGAAACACCATATATTTT.

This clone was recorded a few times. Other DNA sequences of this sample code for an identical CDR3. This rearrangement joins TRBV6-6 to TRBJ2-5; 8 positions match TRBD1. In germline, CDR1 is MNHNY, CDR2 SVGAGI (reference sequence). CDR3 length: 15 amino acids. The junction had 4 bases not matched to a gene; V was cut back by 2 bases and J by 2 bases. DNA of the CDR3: TGTGCCAGCAGTTACCCTAACAGGGGGCAAGAGACCCAGTACTTC. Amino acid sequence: CASSYPNRGQETQYF.

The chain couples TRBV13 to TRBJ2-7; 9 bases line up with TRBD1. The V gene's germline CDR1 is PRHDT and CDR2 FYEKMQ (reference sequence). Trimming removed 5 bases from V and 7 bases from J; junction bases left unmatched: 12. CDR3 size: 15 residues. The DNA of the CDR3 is TGTGCCAGCAGCAATACAGGGGGCGCGGCGGAAGAGCAGTACTTC. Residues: CASSNTGGAAEEQYF. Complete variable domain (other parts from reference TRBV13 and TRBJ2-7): AAGVIQSPRHLIKEKRETATLKCYPIPRHDTVYWYQQGPGQDPQFLISFYEKMQSDKGSIPDRFSAQQFSDYHSELNMSSLELGDSALYFCASSNTGGAAEEQYFGPGTRLTVT.

The CDR3 reads CASSSQREGLGELFF. CDR3 in DNA: TGTGCCAGCAGCTCACAGCGGGAGGGCCTCGGGGAGCTGTTTTTT. V gene TRBV9 combines with J gene TRBJ2-2; 10 bases are shared with TRBD2. Germline V gene sequence: CDR1 SGDLS, CDR2 YYNGEE. J lost 7 bases, V lost 4 bases, and 7 bases had no gene match. This CDR3 is built from 15 residues.

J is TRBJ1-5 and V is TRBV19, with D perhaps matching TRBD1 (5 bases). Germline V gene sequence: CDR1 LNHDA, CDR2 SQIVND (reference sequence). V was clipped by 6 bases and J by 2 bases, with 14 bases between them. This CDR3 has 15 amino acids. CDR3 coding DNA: TGTGCCAGTAGCCGCGGGGGGGTGGGCAATCAGCCCCAGCATTTT. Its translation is CASSRGGVGNQPQHF.

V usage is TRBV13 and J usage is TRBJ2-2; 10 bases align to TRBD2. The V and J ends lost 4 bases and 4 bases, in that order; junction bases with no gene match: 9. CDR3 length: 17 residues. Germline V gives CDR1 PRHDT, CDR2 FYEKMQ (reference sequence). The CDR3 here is CASSYDALAGATGELFF. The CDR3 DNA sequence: TGTGCCAGCAGCTACGACGCTCTAGCGGGAGCCACCGGGGAGCTGTTTTTT.

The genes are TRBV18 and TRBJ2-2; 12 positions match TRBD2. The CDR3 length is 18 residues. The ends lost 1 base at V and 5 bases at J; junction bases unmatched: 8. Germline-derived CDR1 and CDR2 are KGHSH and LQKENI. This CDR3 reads CASSPQELAGGDTGELFF. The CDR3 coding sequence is TGTGCCAGCTCACCACAGGAACTAGCGGGAGGAGATACCGGGGAGCTGTTTTTT.

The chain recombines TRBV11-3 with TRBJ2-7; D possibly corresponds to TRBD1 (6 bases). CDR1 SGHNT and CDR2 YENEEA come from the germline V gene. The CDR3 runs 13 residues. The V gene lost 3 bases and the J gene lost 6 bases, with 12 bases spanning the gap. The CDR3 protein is CASSFTGLGEQYF. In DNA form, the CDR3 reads TGTGCCAGCAGCTTCACAGGGTTGGGCGAGCAGTACTTC.

The chain's CDR3 is CASSLAMRTGTLETQYF. The CDR3, as DNA: TGCGCCAGCAGCTTGGCCATGCGGACAGGGACTTTAGAGACCCAGTACTTC. The chain recombines TRBV5-1 with TRBJ2-5; TRBD1 aligns across 8 bases. V was pared by 0 bases and J by 4 bases, with 11 bases of the junction left unmatched. The CDR3 sequence is 17 residues long. Germline CDR1 reads SGHRS; CDR2 reads YFSETQ. Filled out from reference TRBV5-1 and TRBJ2-5, the complete variable domain reads KAGVTQTPRYLIKTRGQQVTLSCSPISGHRSVSWYQQTPGQGLQFLFEYFSETQRNKGNFPGRFSGRQFSNSRSEMNVSTLELGDSALYLCASSLAMRTGTLETQYFGPGTRLLVL.

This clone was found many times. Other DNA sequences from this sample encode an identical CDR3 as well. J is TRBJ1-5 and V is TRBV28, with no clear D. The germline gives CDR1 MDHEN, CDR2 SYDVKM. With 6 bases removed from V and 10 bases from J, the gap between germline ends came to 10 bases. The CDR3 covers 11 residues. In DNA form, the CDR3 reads TGTGCCAGCAGCCTCTCGGAACCCCAGCATTTT. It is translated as CASSLSEPQHF.

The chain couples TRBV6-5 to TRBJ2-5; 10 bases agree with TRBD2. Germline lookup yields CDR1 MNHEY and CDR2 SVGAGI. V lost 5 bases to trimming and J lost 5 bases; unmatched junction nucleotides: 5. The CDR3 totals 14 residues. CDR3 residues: CASSRLAGRETQYF. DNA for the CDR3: TGTGCCAGCAGTCGACTAGCGGGTAGGGAGACCCAGTACTTC.

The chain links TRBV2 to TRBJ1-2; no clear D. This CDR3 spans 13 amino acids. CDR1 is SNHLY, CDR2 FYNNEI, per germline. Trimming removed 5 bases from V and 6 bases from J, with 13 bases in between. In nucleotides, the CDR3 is TGTGCCAGCAGTCCGGACGGACCCGATGGCTACACCTTC. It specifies CASSPDGPDGYTF.

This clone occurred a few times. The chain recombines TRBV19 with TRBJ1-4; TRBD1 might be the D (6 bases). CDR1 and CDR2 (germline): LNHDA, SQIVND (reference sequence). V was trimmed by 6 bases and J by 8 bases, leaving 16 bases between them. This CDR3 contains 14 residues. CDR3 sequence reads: CASRRTAGREKLFF. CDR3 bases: TGTGCCAGTAGACGGACAGCGGGCCGAGAAAAACTGTTTTTT.

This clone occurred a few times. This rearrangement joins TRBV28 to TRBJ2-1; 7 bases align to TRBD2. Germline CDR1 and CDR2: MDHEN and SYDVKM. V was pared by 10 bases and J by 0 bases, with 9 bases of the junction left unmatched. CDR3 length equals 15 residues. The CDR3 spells CATKTSSGSYNEQFF. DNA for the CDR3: TGTGCCACAAAAACCTCTAGCGGCTCCTACAATGAGCAGTTCTTC. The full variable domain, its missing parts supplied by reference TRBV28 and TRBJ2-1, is DVKVTQSSRYLVKRTGEKVFLECVQDMDHENMFWYRQDPGLGLRLIYFSYDVKMKEKGDIPEGYSVSREKKERFSLILESASTNQTSMYLCATKTSSGSYNEQFFGPGTRLTVL.

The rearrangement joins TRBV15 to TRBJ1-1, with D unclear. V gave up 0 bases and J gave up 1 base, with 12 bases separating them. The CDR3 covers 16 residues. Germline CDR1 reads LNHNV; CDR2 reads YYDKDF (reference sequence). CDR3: CATSRDGSRANTEAFF. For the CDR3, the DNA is TGTGCCACCAGCAGAGATGGCAGTAGGGCGAACACTGAAGCTTTCTTT.

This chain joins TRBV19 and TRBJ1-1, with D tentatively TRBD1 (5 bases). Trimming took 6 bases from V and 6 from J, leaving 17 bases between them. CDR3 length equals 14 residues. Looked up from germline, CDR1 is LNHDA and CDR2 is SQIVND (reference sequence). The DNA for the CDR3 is TGTGCCAGTAGGAGAGATGGGGGAAACGCTGAAGCTTTCTTT. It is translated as CASRRDGGNAEAFF.

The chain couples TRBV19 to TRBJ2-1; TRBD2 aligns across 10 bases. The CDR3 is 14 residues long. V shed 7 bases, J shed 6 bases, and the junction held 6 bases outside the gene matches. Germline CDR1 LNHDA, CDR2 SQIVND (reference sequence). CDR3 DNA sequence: TGTGCCAGTAAGAGCGGGAGGGGGTTCAATGAGCAGTTCTTC. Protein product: CASKSGRGFNEQFF.

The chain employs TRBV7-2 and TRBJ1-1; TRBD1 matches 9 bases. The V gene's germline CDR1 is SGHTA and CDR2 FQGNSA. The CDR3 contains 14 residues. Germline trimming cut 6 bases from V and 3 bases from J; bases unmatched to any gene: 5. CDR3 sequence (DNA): TGTGCCAGCAGACCCGGGACAGGGCACACTGAAGCTTTCTTT. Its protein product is CASRPGTGHTEAFF. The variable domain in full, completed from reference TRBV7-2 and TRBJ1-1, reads GAGVSQSPSNKVTEKGKDVELRCDPISGHTALYWYRQSLGQGLEFLIYFQGNSAPDKSGLPSDRFSAERTGGSVSTLTIQRTQQEDSAVYLCASRPGTGHTEAFFGQGTRLTVV.

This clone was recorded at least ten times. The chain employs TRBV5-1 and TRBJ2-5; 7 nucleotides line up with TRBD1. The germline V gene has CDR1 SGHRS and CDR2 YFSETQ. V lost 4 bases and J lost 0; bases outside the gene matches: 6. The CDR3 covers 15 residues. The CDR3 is CASSRMGQYQETQYF. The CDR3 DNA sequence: TGCGCCAGCAGCCGGATGGGACAGTACCAAGAGACCCAGTACTTC.

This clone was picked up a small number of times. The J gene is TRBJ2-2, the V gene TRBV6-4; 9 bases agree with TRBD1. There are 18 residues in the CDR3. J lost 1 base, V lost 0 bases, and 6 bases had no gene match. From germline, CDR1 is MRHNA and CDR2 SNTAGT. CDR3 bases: TGTGCCAGCAGTGACTCTTTCCCGGGACAGGGGAACACCGGGGAGCTGTTTTTT. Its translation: CASSDSFPGQGNTGELFF.

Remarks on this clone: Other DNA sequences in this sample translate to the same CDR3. The chain's CDR3 is CASSLGQPNTEAFF. Written as DNA, the CDR3 is TGCGCCAGCAGCTTAGGACAGCCGAACACTGAAGCTTTCTTT. The genes are TRBV5-1 and TRBJ1-1, with D possibly being TRBD1 (6 bases). V was cut by 2 bases and J by 1 base, with 9 bases left in between. Germline lookup yields CDR1 SGHRS and CDR2 YFSETQ. The CDR3 extends over 14 amino acids.

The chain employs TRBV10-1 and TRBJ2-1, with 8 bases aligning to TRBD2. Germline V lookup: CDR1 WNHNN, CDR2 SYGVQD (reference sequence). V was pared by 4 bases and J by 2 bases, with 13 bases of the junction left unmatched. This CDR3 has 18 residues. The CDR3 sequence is CASSGGSRLAGPYNEQFF. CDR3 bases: TGCGCCAGCAGTGGGGGTAGTCGGCTAGCGGGCCCCTACAATGAGCAGTTCTTC.

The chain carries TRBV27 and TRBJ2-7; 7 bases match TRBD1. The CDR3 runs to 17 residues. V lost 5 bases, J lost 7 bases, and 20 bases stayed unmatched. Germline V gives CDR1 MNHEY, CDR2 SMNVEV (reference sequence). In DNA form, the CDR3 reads TGTGCCAGCAGTCTAATACAGGGGCCGCGACCAAAGGGGGAGCAGTACTTC. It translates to CASSLIQGPRPKGEQYF.